This passage covers 2 T cell receptor beta chains from one sample sequenced in a study of CD8+ T cells in alopecia areata. cDNA prepared by RNA extraction and subsequent reverse transcription served as the template for sequencing. Profiled with immunoSEQ multiplex PCR; TCRdb holds only in-frame clones, not every one. The sample has approximately 180,000 clones; roughly 53% are singletons. Treatment of the sample: oral pan-JAK inhibitor, 5-10 mg twice daily. The specimen was CD8+ T cells sorted from blood, collected at week 24, from a patient treated with tofacitinib. These receptors all stem from a human donor with alopecia areata.

The chain couples TRBV5-6 to TRBJ2-3; D is unresolved. The CDR3 totals 10 residues. Germline V gene data show CDR1 as SGHDT and CDR2 as YYEEEE. V lost 5 bases and J lost 5, with 3 bases in between. The CDR3 DNA follows: TGTGCCAGCAGGGGAGATACGCAGTATTTT. Its translation is CASRGDTQYF.

In this sample, this clone turned up a few times. V usage is TRBV25-1 and J usage is TRBJ1-3, with no clear D. Germline CDR1 is MGHDK and CDR2 is SYGVNS. The ends were cut back, 1 base at V and 4 bases at J, with 5 bases in the middle. The CDR3 totals 13 residues. The CDR3, as DNA: TGTGCCAGCAGTGAATTCGGCGGAAACACCATATATTTT. It is translated as CASSEFGGNTIYF.